The 25 T cell receptor beta chains listed next were all sequenced from one sample in a study of blood T cells in healthy people across ages. The use of a sample-barcoded 5' primer and a J-beta primer mix characterized a second PCR of about 7 to 12 cycles. TCRdb itself ran the 5' RACE reads through MiXCR, one entry per CDR3 protein. The table has over 1,200,000 distinct CDR3 sequences, roughly 60% seen once. The sequenced sample consisted of blood. The receptors shown here come from a man between 18 and 35 years old in good health.

This clonotype turned up a few times. The rearrangement uses TRBV4-1 and TRBJ1-5; D is possibly TRBD1 (6 bases). The germline CDR1 and CDR2 sequences are MGHRA and YSYEKL. The ends were cut back, 3 bases at V and 1 base at J, with 13 bases in the middle. The CDR3 sequence is 16 residues long. In nucleotides, the CDR3 is TGCGCCAGCAGCCAGTCGACAGGAGGAAGCAATCAGCCCCAGCATTTT. This codes for CASSQSTGGSNQPQHF.

The gene calls are TRBV7-2 and TRBJ2-7; 10 nucleotides agree with TRBD1. Per germline, CDR1 SGHTA and CDR2 FQGNSA. The CDR3 is 16 residues long. Unmatched junction bases numbered 11, after V lost 5 bases and J lost 4 bases. CDR3: CASSPGMGQGIYEQYF. DNA for the CDR3: TGTGCCAGCAGCCCAGGAATGGGACAGGGGATTTACGAGCAGTACTTC. Filled out from reference TRBV7-2 and TRBJ2-7, the complete variable domain reads GAGVSQSPSNKVTEKGKDVELRCDPISGHTALYWYRQSLGQGLEFLIYFQGNSAPDKSGLPSDRFSAERTGGSVSTLTIQRTQQEDSAVYLCASSPGMGQGIYEQYFGPGTRLTVT.

A few counts support this clonotype. The chain recombines TRBV20-1 with TRBJ2-5; D may correspond to TRBD1 or TRBD2 (6 bases each). In germline, CDR1 is DFQATT, CDR2 SNEGSKA (reference sequence). This CDR3 is built from 12 residues. V lost 5 bases to trimming and J lost 2 bases, with 9 bases between them. The CDR3 is CSAGGQQETQYF. The CDR3 bases are TGCAGTGCTGGGGGGCAGCAAGAGACCCAGTACTTC.

This clonotype was picked up a small number of times. The V and J genes are TRBV27 and TRBJ2-7; 9 nucleotides line up with TRBD1. The CDR3 extends over 15 amino acids. CDR1 and CDR2 (germline): MNHEY, SMNVEV (reference sequence). Losses at the gene ends were 5 bases for V and 7 bases for J; bases not matched to a gene: 12. CDR3 in DNA: TGTGCCAGCAGTCCAGGGACAGGGAGGGAACGTGAGCAGTACTTC. Translating it yields CASSPGTGREREQYF.

The CDR3 sequence: CSAGKGARDTQYF. DNA of the CDR3: TGCAGTGCGGGAAAGGGGGCGCGAGATACGCAGTATTTT. The V and J genes are TRBV20-1 and TRBJ2-3, with 7 bases aligning to TRBD1. The CDR3 is 13 amino acids. CDR1 is DFQATT, CDR2 SNEGSKA, per germline (reference sequence). V lost 6 bases and J lost 5; bases outside the gene matches: 8.

The sample holds one count of this clonotype. The chain joins TRBV20-1 to TRBJ2-1; TRBD1 matches 7 bases. From germline, CDR1 is DFQATT and CDR2 SNEGSKA (reference sequence). This CDR3 is built from 13 residues. CDR3 coding DNA: TGCAGCCTCAGGGGGACCGTATACAATGAGCAGTTCTTC. Its protein is CSLRGTVYNEQFF.

V gene TRBV7-6 combines with J gene TRBJ1-1; no clear D gene. The V end was cut by 1 base, the J end by 1 base, with 10 bases between. This CDR3 spans 15 amino acids. The germline V gene has CDR1 SGHVS and CDR2 FNYEAQ. The CDR3 nucleotides read TGTGCCAGCAGCTTAGGGATTGACCCGAACACTGAAGCTTTCTTT. Protein product: CASSLGIDPNTEAFF.

This clonotype was detected once. The chain has TRBV27 and TRBJ1-2; D is unclear. Germline values: CDR1 MNHEY, CDR2 SMNVEV (reference sequence). The V gene lost 4 bases and the J gene lost 4 bases, with 13 bases spanning the gap. The CDR3 loop spans 14 amino acids. The CDR3 nucleotides are TGTGCCAGCAGTTATGAGGACTCGGGCTATGGCTACACCTTC. This translates into CASSYEDSGYGYTF.

The chain has TRBV10-3 and TRBJ2-5; D unclear. CDR1 and CDR2 (germline): ENHRY, SYGVKD. The V end lost 0 bases, the J end lost 2 bases, and 7 bases lay between the germline ends. CDR3 size: 14 residues. CDR3 coding DNA: TGTGCCATCAGTGAGTCCCCGCAGCAAGAGACCCAGTACTTC. As protein: CAISESPQQETQYF.

CDR3 sequence reads: CASSGGAYTDTQYF. In DNA, the CDR3 is TGTGCCAGCAGTGGTGGGGCGTACACAGATACGCAGTATTTT. The J gene is TRBJ2-3, the V gene TRBV27; weak D call: TRBD1 (5 bases). The CDR3 has 14 residues. V lost 5 bases, J lost 2 bases, and 11 bases lay in between. The germline V gene encodes CDR1 MNHEY and CDR2 SMNVEV (reference sequence).

The rearrangement joins TRBV20-1 to TRBJ2-3; 7 positions agree with TRBD2. The trim removed 5 bases at V and 2 bases at J, leaving 10 bases unmatched. The CDR3 length is 15 residues. Germline CDR1 reads DFQATT; CDR2 reads SNEGSKA (reference sequence). Here the CDR3 reads CSAEYGLADTDTQYF. CDR3 DNA: TGCAGTGCTGAGTATGGGCTAGCGGACACAGATACGCAGTATTTT.

V and J are TRBV5-1 and TRBJ1-1; D might be TRBD1 (5 bases). This CDR3 comprises 15 residues. The V gene's germline CDR1 is SGHRS and CDR2 YFSETQ. Between the trimmed V and J ends, which lost 4 bases and 1 base, there was a span of 14 bases. Written as DNA, the CDR3 is TGCGCCAGCAGCACCACAGGACTCCCGAACACTGAAGCTTTCTTT. It codes for CASSTTGLPNTEAFF.

V and J are TRBV10-3 and TRBJ2-5; unclear D gene. Trimming removed 10 bases from V and 0 bases from J, with 6 bases in between. CDR3 size: 11 residues. In germline, CDR1 is ENHRY, CDR2 SYGVKD. CDR3 sequence (DNA): TGTGCCACCCGGTACCAAGAGACCCAGTACTTC. Amino acid sequence: CATRYQETQYF.

CDR3 DNA sequence: TGTGCCAGCAGTTCGCCCTTAGGGGTGAACACTGAAGCTTTCTTT. This gives the protein CASSSPLGVNTEAFF. The V gene is TRBV12-3 or TRBV12-4, the J gene TRBJ1-1; weak D call: TRBD1 (5 bases). The CDR3 is made up of 15 amino acids. V gave up 4 bases and J gave up 0 bases, with 12 bases separating them.

There are a few counts of this clonotype. The V gene is TRBV12-3 or TRBV12-4, the J gene TRBJ1-4; the D gene is possibly TRBD1 (5 bases). Trimming cost V 1 base and J 6 bases, with 12 bases left between them. The CDR3 is 15 residues long. The DNA for the CDR3 is TGTGCCAGCAGTTTAGGGGGGATGCGTTATGAAAAACTGTTTTTT. Translation gives CASSLGGMRYEKLFF.

The chain links TRBV6-1 to TRBJ2-7; 8 positions agree with TRBD1. The germline V gene encodes CDR1 MNHNS and CDR2 SASEGT. V gave up 4 bases and J gave up 2 bases; unmatched junction bases: 10. The CDR3 loop spans 16 amino acids. The CDR3 reads CASSGPETGVPYEQYF. The CDR3, as DNA: TGTGCCAGCAGTGGTCCCGAGACAGGGGTCCCCTACGAGCAGTACTTC.

The V call is TRBV11-2, the J call TRBJ2-5; TRBD1 aligns across 7 bases. V shed 1 base and J 2 bases; nucleotides not matched to a gene: 4. Germline values: CDR1 SGHAT, CDR2 FQNNGV. The CDR3 runs 15 residues. The CDR3 DNA follows: TGTGCCAGCAGCTTAGGGCCGGGACAGCAAGAGACCCAGTACTTC. It yields the protein CASSLGPGQQETQYF.

Regarding this clonotype: Its ends do not fully match the called genes, so a read error is possible. The chain recombines TRBV7-2 with TRBJ2-1; 11 bases fit TRBD2. Germline V gene data show CDR1 as SGHTA and CDR2 as FQGNSA. This CDR3 has 16 residues. CDR3 DNA sequence: TGTGCCAGCATCTTAACTCTTAGCGGGGGGGCCTATGAGCAGTTCTTC. Protein sequence: CASILTLSGGAYEQFF.

CDR3 region: CASSLSAGDRNEQFF. CDR3 DNA: TGTGCCAGCAGCTTATCAGCGGGGGACCGCAATGAGCAGTTCTTC. The J gene is TRBJ2-1, the V gene TRBV7-2; 8 bases align to TRBD2. This CDR3 spans 15 amino acids. V shed 2 bases and J 6 bases; nucleotides not matched to a gene: 6. In germline, CDR1 is SGHTA, CDR2 FQGNSA.

The rearrangement uses TRBV7-6 and TRBJ1-2, with 8 bases lining up with TRBD1. This CDR3 is built from 17 residues. Germline trimming cut 4 bases from V and 7 bases from J; bases unmatched to any gene: 17. CDR1 and CDR2 (germline): SGHVS, FNYEAQ. CDR3: CASSSLYGTGGDSGYTF. In DNA form, the CDR3 reads TGTGCCAGCAGCTCACTATATGGGACAGGAGGCGATAGTGGCTACACCTTC.

The chain has TRBV12-3 or TRBV12-4 and TRBJ2-7; 12 bases align to TRBD1. With 4 bases clipped from V and 4 bases from J, the junction kept 11 bases outside the gene matches. The CDR3 is 17 residues long. The DNA for the CDR3 is TGTGCCAGCAGTTCGCCGGGACAGGGGGCGGAACGATACGAGCAGTACTTC. Protein sequence: CASSSPGQGAERYEQYF.

The J gene is TRBJ1-4, the V gene TRBV5-1; no firm D call. V shed 4 bases and J shed 0 bases, with 10 bases lying between them. The CDR3 spans 15 residues. Germline CDR1 is SGHRS and CDR2 is YFSETQ. The CDR3 is CASSAGAATNEKLFF. The CDR3 DNA follows: TGCGCCAGCAGCGCCGGCGCCGCAACTAATGAAAAACTGTTTTTT.

This clonotype has just a few counts. The CDR3 region has the DNA TGCAGTGCTAGAGGAGGAGGGGACTATGGCTACACCTTC. Residues: CSARGGGDYGYTF. The rearrangement joins TRBV20-1 to TRBJ1-2, with D tentatively TRBD1 (5 bases). The CDR3 has 13 amino acids. Trimming stripped 1 base from V and 3 bases from J, with 9 bases between. Germline CDR1 DFQATT, CDR2 SNEGSKA (reference sequence).

This sequence joins TRBV6-2 or TRBV6-3 and TRBJ2-1; D unresolved. This CDR3 has 16 amino acids. Germline-derived CDR1 and CDR2 are MNHEY and SVGEGT. With 0 bases removed from V and 8 bases from J, the gap between germline ends came to 17 bases. CDR3 region: CASSYSIVSAGDEQFF. The CDR3 DNA is TGTGCCAGCAGTTACTCGATTGTATCTGCTGGGGATGAGCAGTTCTTC.

There are a few counts of this clonotype. V usage is TRBV9 and J usage is TRBJ2-7; weak D call: TRBD2 (5 bases). Trimming removed 0 bases at V and 0 bases at J, with 10 bases between. The CDR3 sequence is 15 residues long. Germline V gene lookup returns CDR1 SGDLS and CDR2 YYNGEE. The CDR3 coding sequence is TGTGCCAGCAGCGTAGGAAGCGGTAGCTCCTACGAGCAGTACTTC. Its protein is CASSVGSGSSYEQYF. Variable domain in full (rest from reference TRBV9 and TRBJ2-7): DSGVTQTPKHLITATGQRVTLRCSPRSGDLSVYWYQQSLDQGLQFLIQYYNGEERAKGNILERFSAQQFPDLHSELNLSSLELGDSALYFCASSVGSGSSYEQYFGPGTRLTVT.